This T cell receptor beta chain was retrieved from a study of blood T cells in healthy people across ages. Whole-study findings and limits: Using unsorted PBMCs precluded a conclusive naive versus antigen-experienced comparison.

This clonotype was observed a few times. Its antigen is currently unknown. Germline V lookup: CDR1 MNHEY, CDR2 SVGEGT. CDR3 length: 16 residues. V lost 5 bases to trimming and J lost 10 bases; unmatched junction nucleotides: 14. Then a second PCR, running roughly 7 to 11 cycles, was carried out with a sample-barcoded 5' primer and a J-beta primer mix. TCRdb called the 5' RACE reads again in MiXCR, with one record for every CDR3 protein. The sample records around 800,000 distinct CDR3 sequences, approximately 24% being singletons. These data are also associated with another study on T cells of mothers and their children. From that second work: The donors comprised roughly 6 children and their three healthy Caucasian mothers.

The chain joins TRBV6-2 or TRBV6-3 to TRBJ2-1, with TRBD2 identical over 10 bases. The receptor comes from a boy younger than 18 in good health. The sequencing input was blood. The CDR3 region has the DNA TGTGCCAGCAGTCTCGGCGGAGGGCTAGCGGGGGAAGAGCAGTTCTTC. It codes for CASSLGGGLAGEEQFF.